One and the same sample provided the 19 T cell receptor beta chains below, sequenced in a study of identical twins. In TCRdb, the 5' RACE reads were re-called with MiXCR into one record per CDR3 protein. The data hold fewer than 650,000 distinct CDR3 sequences, with 7.1% observed a single time. Another study also made use of these data, one on yellow fever vaccine responses in identical twins.

Sequenced input: PBMCs. These receptors were collected from a woman aged 18-30 years in good health.

This clonotype was counted only a few times. The chain joins TRBV27 to TRBJ2-1; D could derive from TRBD1 or TRBD2 (5 bases each). Germline V gene data show CDR1 as MNHEY and CDR2 as SMNVEV (reference sequence). The CDR3 loop spans 16 amino acids. V dropped 6 bases and J dropped 2 bases, with 17 bases sitting between them. CDR3 bases: TGTGCCAGCAGCCCCCGTTTGGGACCCGCCTACAATGAGCAGTTCTTC. Translating it yields CASSPRLGPAYNEQFF.

CDR3 in amino acids: CASINPGWTEAFF. The CDR3 nucleotides are TGTGCCAGCATTAACCCAGGGTGGACTGAAGCTTTCTTT. The genes are TRBV27 and TRBJ1-1, with a weak D call TRBD1 (5 bases). The CDR3 spans 13 residues. CDR1 and CDR2 from the germline V gene are MNHEY and SMNVEV (reference sequence). Trimming took 7 bases from V and 5 from J, leaving 14 bases between them.

The J gene is TRBJ1-3, the V gene TRBV5-6; D is unclear. The germline CDR1 and CDR2 sequences are SGHDT and YYEEEE. Trimming left V 4 bases short and J 2 bases short, with 10 bases between. The CDR3 is 14 amino acids. The CDR3 DNA is TGTGCCAGCAGCCCCACGAGGACTGGAAACACCATATATTTT. Translating it yields CASSPTRTGNTIYF.

There are many counts of this clonotype. This chain joins TRBV14 and TRBJ1-1, with a possible D match to TRBD1 (5 bases). Germline V gives CDR1 SGHDN, CDR2 FVKESK. V lost 1 base and J 5 bases, leaving 20 bases between the germline ends. The CDR3 loop spans 17 amino acids. DNA for the CDR3: TGTGCCAGCAGCCAAGGATTATCCTACAGGTCGCGGACTGAAGCTTTCTTT. Protein sequence: CASSQGLSYRSRTEAFF.

The chain has TRBV5-1 and TRBJ2-5; D assignment may be TRBD1 or TRBD2 (5 bases each). The CDR3 runs to 15 residues. V was trimmed by 0 bases and J by 7 bases, leaving 16 bases between them. The V gene's germline CDR1 is SGHRS and CDR2 YFSETQ. The CDR3 is CASSLAAGTARTQYF. The CDR3 nucleotides read TGCGCCAGCAGCTTGGCCGCCGGGACGGCAAGGACCCAGTACTTC. The entire variable domain, with the rest obtained from reference TRBV5-1 and TRBJ2-5, is as follows: KAGVTQTPRYLIKTRGQQVTLSCSPISGHRSVSWYQQTPGQGLQFLFEYFSETQRNKGNFPGRFSGRQFSNSRSEMNVSTLELGDSALYLCASSLAAGTARTQYFGPGTRLLVL.

This clonotype occurred a few times. CDR3 amino acids: CASSPGQGEYSNQPQHF. CDR3 bases: TGCGCCAGCAGCCCGGGACAGGGAGAGTATAGCAATCAGCCCCAGCATTTT. V gene TRBV5-1 combines with J gene TRBJ1-5, with 9 bases that match TRBD1. The germline V gene encodes CDR1 SGHRS and CDR2 YFSETQ. The J segment lost 0 bases and the V segment lost 4 bases, leaving 8 bases of the junction unmatched. CDR3 size: 17 residues.

This clonotype occurred a few times. The chain combines TRBV28 with TRBJ1-1, with D tentatively TRBD1 (5 bases). Looked up from germline, CDR1 is MDHEN and CDR2 is SYDVKM. This CDR3 is built from 14 residues. The V end was cut by 5 bases, the J end by 4 bases, with 14 bases between. CDR3 in DNA: TGTGCCAGCAGTCACGCAGGGTTGGGCACTGAAGCTTTCTTT. Translation gives CASSHAGLGTEAFF.

This clonotype was observed many times. This sequence joins TRBV12-3 or TRBV12-4 and TRBJ1-4; TRBD1 is a possible D gene (5 bases). Trimming removed 5 bases at V and 11 bases at J, with 15 bases between. The CDR3 loop spans 13 amino acids. This CDR3 reads CASSTNRDAKLFF. CDR3 sequence (DNA): TGTGCCAGCAGTACGAACCGGGACGCCAAACTGTTTTTT.

This clonotype was seen ten or more times. The V gene is TRBV10-2, the J gene TRBJ1-2; D is perhaps TRBD1 (6 bases). CDR3 length: 16 residues. CDR1 is WSHSY, CDR2 SAAADI, per germline. Trimming left V 3 bases short and J 4 bases short, with 18 bases between. CDR3 nucleotides: TGCGCCAGCAGTGAAATACAGGGCCGACAGTTCTATGGCTACACCTTC. The encoded protein is CASSEIQGRQFYGYTF.

This clonotype was detected many times. The chain employs TRBV12-3 or TRBV12-4 and TRBJ2-2; 8 bases fit TRBD1. CDR3 length: 15 residues. V shed 8 bases and J 5 bases; nucleotides not matched to a gene: 10. In DNA form, the CDR3 reads TGTGCCAGCCGCCTGCAGGGGGCATATACCGGGGAGCTGTTTTTT. It codes for CASRLQGAYTGELFF.

This clonotype came up many times. The chain uses TRBV12-3 or TRBV12-4 and TRBJ1-6; D possibly corresponds to TRBD1 (6 bases). The CDR3 runs to 17 residues. Trimming took off 3 bases at V and 8 bases at J, with 20 bases between the two ends. The CDR3, as DNA: TGTGCCAGCAGTTTTTGTCGGTGGACAGAGGCATATTCACCCCTCCACTTT. Protein: CASSFCRWTEAYSPLHF.

The sample holds a few counts of this clonotype. The rearrangement uses TRBV2 and TRBJ2-3; a weak D match, TRBD2 (7 bases). Germline V gene sequence: CDR1 SNHLY, CDR2 FYNNEI. V lost 4 bases and J 7 bases, leaving 15 bases between the germline ends. CDR3 length: 14 residues. The CDR3 DNA sequence: TGTGCCAGCAGTGTTAGGGGGGGCGCGAATACGCAGTATTTT. This sequence encodes CASSVRGGANTQYF. The full variable domain, in which reference TRBV2 and TRBJ2-3 provide the parts outside the CDR3, is EPEVTQTPSHQVTQMGQEVILRCVPISNHLYFYWYRQILGQKVEFLVSFYNNEISEKSEIFDDQFSVERPDGSNFTLKIRSTKLEDSAMYFCASSVRGGANTQYFGPGTRLTVL.

This clonotype was recorded at least ten times. The CDR3 protein is CASSLIGQGSKPQHF. In DNA form, the CDR3 reads TGTGCCAGCAGTTTAATCGGACAGGGGAGTAAGCCCCAGCATTTT. The chain carries TRBV12-3 or TRBV12-4 and TRBJ1-5; 9 positions match TRBD1. The CDR3 runs to 15 residues. V was pared by 2 bases and J by 8 bases, with 7 bases of the junction left unmatched.

This clonotype was seen a few times. This chain connects TRBV12-3 or TRBV12-4 to TRBJ1-3, with D possibly being TRBD1 (5 bases). The ends were cut back, 5 bases at V and 0 bases at J, with 14 bases in the middle. The CDR3 contains 16 residues. As DNA, the CDR3 is TGTGCCAGCAGTCTGGGGGAGAGATTCTCTGGAAACACCATATATTTT. This gives the protein CASSLGERFSGNTIYF.

In its sample, this clonotype was seen many times. The genes are TRBV28 and TRBJ1-5, with D possibly matching TRBD1 (6 bases). Germline V gives CDR1 MDHEN, CDR2 SYDVKM. Trimming took off 6 bases at V and 4 bases at J, with 22 bases between the two ends. The length of the CDR3 is 17 residues. The CDR3 sequence is CASRTTSQGLRNQPQHF. As DNA, the CDR3 is TGTGCCAGCAGAACAACCTCCCAGGGGCTTAGAAATCAGCCCCAGCATTTT.

In its sample, this clonotype was seen a few times. V is TRBV2 and J is TRBJ2-1, with 9 bases identical to TRBD2. The V gene end was trimmed by 3 bases and the J gene end by 5 bases; junction bases not matched to a gene: 11. The CDR3 loop spans 17 amino acids. Looked up from germline, CDR1 is SNHLY and CDR2 is FYNNEI. CDR3 protein: CASSEGSAGGWDNEQFF. In nucleotides, the CDR3 is TGTGCCAGCAGTGAGGGTTCGGCGGGGGGGTGGGACAATGAGCAGTTCTTC.

Many counts were recorded for this clonotype. This chain connects TRBV3-1 to TRBJ1-4; D gene ambiguous. Germline V gives CDR1 LGHDT, CDR2 YNNKEL (reference sequence). The ends were cut back, 4 bases at V and 0 bases at J, with 12 bases in the middle. CDR3 length equals 16 residues. The CDR3 region has the DNA TGTGCCAGCAGCCTAAGGAACCCAGCAACTAATGAAAAACTGTTTTTT. Translation: CASSLRNPATNEKLFF.

This clonotype appeared a few times. V is TRBV11-2 and J is TRBJ2-3, with 7 positions matching TRBD2. V lost 8 bases to trimming and J lost 7 bases; unmatched junction nucleotides: 9. This CDR3 region has 13 residues. Per the germline V gene, CDR1 is SGHAT and CDR2 is FQNNGV. CDR3 sequence (DNA): TGTGCCAGCTTCGCGGCTAGCGGACATACGCAGTATTTT. This sequence encodes CASFAASGHTQYF.

This clonotype was found many times. The V and J genes are TRBV5-1 and TRBJ2-1, with no clear D. The germline V gene has CDR1 SGHRS and CDR2 YFSETQ. The CDR3 consists of 15 residues. With 0 bases removed from V and 9 bases from J, the gap between germline ends came to 16 bases. CDR3 residues: CASSLERLGYLEQFF. CDR3 coding DNA: TGCGCCAGCAGCTTGGAGAGACTGGGGTATCTTGAGCAGTTCTTC.